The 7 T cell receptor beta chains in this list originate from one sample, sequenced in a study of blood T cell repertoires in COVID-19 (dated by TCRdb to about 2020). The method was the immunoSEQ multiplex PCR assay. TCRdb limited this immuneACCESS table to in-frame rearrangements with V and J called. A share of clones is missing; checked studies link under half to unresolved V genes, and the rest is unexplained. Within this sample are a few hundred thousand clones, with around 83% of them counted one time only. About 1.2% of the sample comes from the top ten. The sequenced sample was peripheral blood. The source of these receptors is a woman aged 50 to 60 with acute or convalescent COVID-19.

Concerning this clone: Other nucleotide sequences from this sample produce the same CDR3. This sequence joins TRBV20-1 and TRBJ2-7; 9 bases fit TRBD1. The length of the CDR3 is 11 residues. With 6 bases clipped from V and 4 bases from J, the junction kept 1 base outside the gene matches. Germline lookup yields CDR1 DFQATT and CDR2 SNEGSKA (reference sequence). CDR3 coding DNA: TGCAGTGCGGGACAGGGTTACGAGCAGTACTTC. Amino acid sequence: CSAGQGYEQYF.

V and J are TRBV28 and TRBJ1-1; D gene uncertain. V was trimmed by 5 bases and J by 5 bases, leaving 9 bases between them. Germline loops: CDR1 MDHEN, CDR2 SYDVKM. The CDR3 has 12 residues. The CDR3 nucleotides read TGTGCCAGCAGTCTACGGGGTACTGAAGCTTTCTTT. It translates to CASSLRGTEAFF.

The CDR3 loop is CASSLGRGGSRQPQHF. The DNA for the CDR3 is TGTGCCAGCAGCTTAGGCCGGGGGGGATCGCGACAGCCCCAGCATTTT. J is TRBJ1-5 and V is TRBV11-3; D perhaps matches TRBD1 (5 bases). The CDR3 is made up of 16 amino acids. Looked up from germline, CDR1 is SGHNT and CDR2 is YENEEA. Trimming stripped 1 base from V and 7 bases from J, with 17 bases between.

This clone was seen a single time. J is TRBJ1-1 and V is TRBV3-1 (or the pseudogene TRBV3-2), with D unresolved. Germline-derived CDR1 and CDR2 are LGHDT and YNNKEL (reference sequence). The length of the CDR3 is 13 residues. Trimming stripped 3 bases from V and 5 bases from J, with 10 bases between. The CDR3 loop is CASSQGSWTEAFF. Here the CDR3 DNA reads TGTGCCAGCAGCCAGGGCTCGTGGACTGAAGCTTTCTTT.

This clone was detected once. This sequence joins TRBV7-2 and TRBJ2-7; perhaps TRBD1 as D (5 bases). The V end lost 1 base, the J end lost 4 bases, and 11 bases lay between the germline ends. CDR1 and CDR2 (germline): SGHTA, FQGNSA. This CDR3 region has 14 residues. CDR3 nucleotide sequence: TGTGCCAGCAGCTTAGTTCCCAGACAGTACGAGCAGTACGTC. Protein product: CASSLVPRQYEQYV.

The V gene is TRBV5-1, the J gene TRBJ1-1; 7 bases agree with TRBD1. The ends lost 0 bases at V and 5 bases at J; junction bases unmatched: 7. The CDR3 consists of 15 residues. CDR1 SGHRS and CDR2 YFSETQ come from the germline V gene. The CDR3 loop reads CASSLDMQGGTEAFF. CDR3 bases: TGCGCCAGCAGCTTGGATATGCAGGGGGGAACTGAAGCTTTCTTT.

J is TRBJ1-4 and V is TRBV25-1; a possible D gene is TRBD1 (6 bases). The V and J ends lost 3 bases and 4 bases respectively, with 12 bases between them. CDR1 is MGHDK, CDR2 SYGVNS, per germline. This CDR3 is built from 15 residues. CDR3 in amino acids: CASSDPAGDNEKLFF. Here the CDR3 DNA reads TGTGCCAGCAGTGATCCGGCAGGGGATAATGAAAAACTGTTTTTT.